The 8 T cell receptor beta chains below come from one sample, sequenced in a study of CD8 T cells in ankylosing spondylitis. MiXCR was run by TCRdb on the 5' RACE reads, yielding one entry per CDR3 protein. The data contain 200,000 to 300,000 distinct CDR3 sequences, roughly 32% of them singletons. The sample taken for sequencing was blood, either unsorted or a sorted T cell fraction (not recorded which). Receptors were obtained from a male donor with ankylosing spondylitis or in good health (not recorded which).

This clonotype was detected once. The chain carries TRBV7-8 and TRBJ1-6, with D maybe TRBD1 (6 bases). Germline V lookup: CDR1 SGHVS, CDR2 FQNEAQ. V gave up 0 bases and J gave up 7 bases, with 13 bases separating them. The CDR3 runs 16 residues. CDR3 DNA: TGTGCCAGCAGCTTAGCGGGACACGGATGGAATTCACCCCTCCACTTT. This translates into CASSLAGHGWNSPLHF.

This clonotype came up a few times. This chain joins TRBV5-1 and TRBJ2-7, with 9 bases aligning to TRBD1. V lost 4 bases and J lost 1; bases outside the gene matches: 6. Germline V lookup: CDR1 SGHRS, CDR2 YFSETQ. This CDR3 has 15 residues. The CDR3 nucleotides are TGCGCCAGCAGCGGGAGACAGGGGGAGTCCTACGAGCAGTACTTC. It codes for CASSGRQGESYEQYF.

The V and J genes are TRBV20-1 and TRBJ2-1; the D gene is possibly TRBD2 (7 bases). Trimming left V 6 bases short and J 5 bases short, with 23 bases between. Germline-derived CDR1 and CDR2 are DFQATT and SNEGSKA (reference sequence). This CDR3 contains 16 residues. The CDR3 DNA reads as TGCAGTGCCGACGGGTTTGGCGGGGGCGGAAACAATGAGCAGTTCTTC. Protein: CSADGFGGGGNNEQFF.

In this sample, this clonotype turned up a few times. The gene calls are TRBV10-3 and TRBJ2-2, with 8 bases lining up with TRBD1. The CDR3 extends over 13 amino acids. V was pared by 8 bases and J by 1 base, with 0 bases of the junction left unmatched. Germline CDR1 reads ENHRY; CDR2 reads SYGVKD. DNA for the CDR3: TGTGCCATCGGACAGGGGAACACCGGGGAGCTGTTTTTT. Protein sequence: CAIGQGNTGELFF.

The genes are TRBV28 and TRBJ2-3, with D tentatively TRBD2 (6 bases). This CDR3 is 14 amino acids long. Trimming shortened V by 7 bases and J by 6 bases, and 17 bases separated the two germline ends. CDR1 and CDR2 from the germline V gene are MDHEN and SYDVKM. CDR3 sequence: CASTRGYIWDTQYF. CDR3 DNA sequence: TGTGCCAGCACGCGGGGCTACATCTGGGATACGCAGTATTTT.

This rearrangement joins TRBV5-6 to TRBJ1-4; possibly TRBD1 for D (6 bases). The CDR3 is made up of 14 amino acids. The V end lost 7 bases, the J end lost 5 bases, and 15 bases lay between the germline ends. Germline V gives CDR1 SGHDT, CDR2 YYEEEE. CDR3 nucleotides: TGTGCCAGCCGTAGAATCCAGGGGAATGAAAAACTGTTTTTT. Translating it yields CASRRIQGNEKLFF.

This clonotype was counted between two and nine times. The chain carries TRBV7-2 and TRBJ2-3, with 8 bases aligning to TRBD2. This CDR3 contains 15 residues. Germline V gene sequence: CDR1 SGHTA, CDR2 FQGNSA. Losses at the gene ends were 4 bases for V and 2 bases for J; bases not matched to a gene: 5. In nucleotides, the CDR3 is TGTGCCAGCAGCTCAGGCGGGGGGTACACAGATACGCAGTATTTT. As protein: CASSSGGGYTDTQYF.

V gene TRBV29-1 combines with J gene TRBJ2-2; D is ambiguous. From germline, CDR1 is SQVTM and CDR2 ANQGSEA. V lost 5 bases, J lost 1 base, and 8 bases lay in between. CDR3 size: 13 residues. The CDR3, as DNA: TGCAGCGTTTTGGGTTTGAACACCGGGGAGCTGTTTTTT. This codes for CSVLGLNTGELFF.